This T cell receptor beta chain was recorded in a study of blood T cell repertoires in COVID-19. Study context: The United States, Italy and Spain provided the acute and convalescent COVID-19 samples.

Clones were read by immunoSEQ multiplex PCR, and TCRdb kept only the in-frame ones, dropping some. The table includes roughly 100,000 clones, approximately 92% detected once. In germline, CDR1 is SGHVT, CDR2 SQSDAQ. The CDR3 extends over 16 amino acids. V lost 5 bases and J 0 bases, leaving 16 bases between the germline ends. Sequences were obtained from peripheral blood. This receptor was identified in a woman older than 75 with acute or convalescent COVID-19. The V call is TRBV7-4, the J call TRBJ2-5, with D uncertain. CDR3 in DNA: TGTGCCAGCAGCCCCAGGCAGTACCAGTACCAAGAGACCCAGTACTTC. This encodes CASSPRQYQYQETQYF. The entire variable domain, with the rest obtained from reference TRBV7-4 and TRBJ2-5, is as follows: GAGVSQSPRYKVAKRGRDVALRCDSISGHVTLYWYRQTLGQGSEVLTYSQSDAQRDKSGRPSGRFSAERPERSVSTLKIQRTEQGDSAVYLCASSPRQYQYQETQYFGPGTRLLVL.